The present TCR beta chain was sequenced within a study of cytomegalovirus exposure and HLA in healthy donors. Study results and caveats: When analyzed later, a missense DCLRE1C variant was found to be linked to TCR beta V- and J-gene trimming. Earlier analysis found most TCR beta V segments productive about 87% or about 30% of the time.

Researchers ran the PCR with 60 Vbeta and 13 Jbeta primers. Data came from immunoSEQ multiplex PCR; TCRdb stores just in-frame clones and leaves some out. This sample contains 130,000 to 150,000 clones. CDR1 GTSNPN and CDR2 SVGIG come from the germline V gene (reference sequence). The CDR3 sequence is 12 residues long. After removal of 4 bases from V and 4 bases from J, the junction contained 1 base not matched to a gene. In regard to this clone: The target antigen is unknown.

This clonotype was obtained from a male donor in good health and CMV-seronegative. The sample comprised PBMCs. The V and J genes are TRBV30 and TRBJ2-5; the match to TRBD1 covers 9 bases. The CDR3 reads CAWTDRGETQYF. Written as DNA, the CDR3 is TGTGCCTGGACGGACAGGGGAGAGACCCAGTACTTC.